This T cell receptor (beta chain) was documented in a study of sequential checkpoint blockade in melanoma. Whole-study context: First-line arms were nivolumab then ipilimumab, or the reverse, randomized 1:1. Both treatment sequences were followed by maintenance nivolumab.

Treatment: randomized to nivolumab then ipilimumab (arm A) or the reverse (arm B). None of the patients previously received DNA-damaging chemotherapy. Sorted cells were live CD3+CD8+, lacking CD19 and CD56, from PBMCs. The data were produced by immunoSEQ multiplex PCR, yet TCRdb's version contains in-frame clones alone and is incomplete. The data show under 13,000 clones, more than 50% seen once. This CDR3 region has 14 residues. Deletions cut 4 bases from V and 6 bases from J, with 14 bases between. Looked up from germline, CDR1 is SGHDT and CDR2 is YYEEEE. Sample: CD8+ T cells sorted from blood (inferred from file names), taken from a patient given nivolumab and ipilimumab in sequence. This clonotype was obtained from a human donor with melanoma. This chain connects TRBV5-6 to TRBJ1-5; D is perhaps TRBD1 (5 bases). CDR3 protein: CASSVAGTGQPQHF. The CDR3 DNA reads TGTGCCAGCAGCGTCGCAGGGACTGGTCAGCCCCAGCATTTT.